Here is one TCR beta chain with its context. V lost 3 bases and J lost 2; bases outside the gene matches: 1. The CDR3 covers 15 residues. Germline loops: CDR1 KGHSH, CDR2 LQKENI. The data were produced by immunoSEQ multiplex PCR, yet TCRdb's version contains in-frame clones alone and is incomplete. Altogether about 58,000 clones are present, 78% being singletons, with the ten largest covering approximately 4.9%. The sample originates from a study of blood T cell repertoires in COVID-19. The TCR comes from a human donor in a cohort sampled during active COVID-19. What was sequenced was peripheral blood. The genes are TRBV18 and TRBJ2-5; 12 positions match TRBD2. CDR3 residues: CASSPGTSGQETQYF. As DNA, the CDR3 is TGTGCCAGCTCACCCGGGACTAGCGGGCAAGAGACCCAGTACTTC.